What follows are 11 T cell receptor beta chains derived from one specimen sequenced in a study of blood T cell repertoires in COVID-19. The table came from immunoSEQ multiplex PCR; TCRdb's copy has only in-frame clones and leaves some out. The profile shows about 160,000 clones, around 81% of them singletons. Source material: peripheral blood. These receptor sequences come from a man aged 55-75 years with active or convalescent COVID-19.

The chain links TRBV7-2 to TRBJ1-1; D perhaps matches TRBD1 (6 bases). Germline CDR1 is SGHTA and CDR2 is FQGNSA. The length of the CDR3 is 14 residues. V was shortened by 2 bases and J by 1 base, with 8 bases between the two germline ends. The DNA for the CDR3 is TGTGCCAGCAGCTTACGACAGGCGAACACTGAAGCTTTCTTT. Amino acid sequence: CASSLRQANTEAFF.

The V gene is TRBV15, the J gene TRBJ2-7; D call uncertain. The V gene lost 0 bases and the J gene lost 3 bases, with 12 bases spanning the gap. Looked up from germline, CDR1 is LNHNV and CDR2 is YYDKDF (reference sequence). This CDR3 region has 15 residues. The CDR3 region is CATSRDRHYRYEQYF. CDR3 bases: TGTGCCACCAGCAGAGATCGGCACTACCGCTACGAGCAGTACTTC.

The chain has TRBV28 and TRBJ1-1; D call uncertain. V was trimmed by 2 bases and J by 9 bases, leaving 10 bases between them. The CDR3 covers 12 residues. Per germline, CDR1 MDHEN and CDR2 SYDVKM. The chain's CDR3 is CASSLRGPKAFF. DNA for the CDR3: TGTGCCAGCAGTTTACGAGGGCCGAAAGCTTTCTTT.

This clone has only one observation. The chain couples TRBV3-1 (or the pseudogene TRBV3-2) to TRBJ2-3, with D unclear. V was trimmed by 4 bases and J by 2 bases, leaving 13 bases between them. CDR3 length equals 15 residues. Looked up from germline, CDR1 is LGHDT and CDR2 is YNNKEL (reference sequence). The CDR3 spells CASSPRGQPTDTQYF. CDR3 in DNA: TGTGCCAGCAGCCCAAGAGGTCAGCCCACAGATACGCAGTATTTT.

The V call is TRBV24-1, the J call TRBJ1-3, with TRBD1 as a possible D gene (5 bases). Germline-derived CDR1 and CDR2 are KGHDR and SFDVKD. V was pared by 5 bases and J by 1 base, with 8 bases between. This CDR3 region has 14 residues. The CDR3 here is CATSAGVSGNTIYF. DNA of the CDR3: TGTGCCACCAGTGCGGGGGTTTCTGGAAACACCATATATTTT.

This clone occurred once. J is TRBJ2-7 and V is TRBV10-3, with 10 positions matching TRBD2. Germline V gene lookup returns CDR1 ENHRY and CDR2 SYGVKD. V lost 10 bases, J lost 5 bases, and 8 bases stayed unmatched. The CDR3 extends over 13 amino acids. The CDR3 DNA reads TGTGCCACCGAAAGCGGGAGGGCCGACGAGCAGTACTTC. The encoded protein is CATESGRADEQYF.

The count of this clone is one. The chain employs TRBV27 and TRBJ1-2; D might be TRBD1 (6 bases). V dropped 5 bases and J dropped 0 bases, with 13 bases sitting between them. The CDR3 covers 15 residues. CDR1 MNHEY and CDR2 SMNVEV come from the germline V gene (reference sequence). CDR3 in DNA: TGTGCCAGCAGTCCATACCAGGGGCCTAACTATGGCTACACCTTC. This translates into CASSPYQGPNYGYTF.

V and J are TRBV28 and TRBJ2-5; no clear D. V was pared by 4 bases and J by 2 bases, with 11 bases between. CDR1 MDHEN and CDR2 SYDVKM come from the germline V gene. This CDR3 region has 14 residues. This chain's CDR3 is CASSSNDIQETQYF. The CDR3 coding sequence is TGTGCCAGCAGTTCAAACGACATACAAGAGACCCAGTACTTC.

This chain links TRBV5-1 with TRBJ1-2, with D possibly being TRBD1 (5 bases). V was trimmed by 0 bases and J by 6 bases, leaving 15 bases between them. The CDR3 consists of 15 residues. CDR1 and CDR2 from the germline V gene are SGHRS and YFSETQ. The DNA of the CDR3 is TGCGCCAGCAGCTTGGGACAGCCGGGCGGGGATGGCTACACCTTC. Amino acids: CASSLGQPGGDGYTF.

The rearrangement joins TRBV19 to TRBJ1-1; tentatively, D is TRBD1 (6 bases). This CDR3 is 15 amino acids long. V lost 8 bases, J lost 0 bases, and 16 bases lay in between. Germline CDR1 reads LNHDA; CDR2 reads SQIVND (reference sequence). The CDR3 coding sequence is TGTGCCAGTTCTCCGGGACACGCCATGAACACTGAAGCTTTCTTT. It codes for CASSPGHAMNTEAFF.

The CDR3 sequence: CASSPRTEDYEQYF. The CDR3, as DNA: TGTGCCAGCTCACCAAGGACAGAAGACTACGAGCAGTACTTC. The gene calls are TRBV18 and TRBJ2-7; perhaps TRBD1 as D (6 bases). In germline, CDR1 is KGHSH, CDR2 LQKENI. The CDR3 runs to 14 residues. Trimming left V 2 bases short and J 3 bases short, with 11 bases between.